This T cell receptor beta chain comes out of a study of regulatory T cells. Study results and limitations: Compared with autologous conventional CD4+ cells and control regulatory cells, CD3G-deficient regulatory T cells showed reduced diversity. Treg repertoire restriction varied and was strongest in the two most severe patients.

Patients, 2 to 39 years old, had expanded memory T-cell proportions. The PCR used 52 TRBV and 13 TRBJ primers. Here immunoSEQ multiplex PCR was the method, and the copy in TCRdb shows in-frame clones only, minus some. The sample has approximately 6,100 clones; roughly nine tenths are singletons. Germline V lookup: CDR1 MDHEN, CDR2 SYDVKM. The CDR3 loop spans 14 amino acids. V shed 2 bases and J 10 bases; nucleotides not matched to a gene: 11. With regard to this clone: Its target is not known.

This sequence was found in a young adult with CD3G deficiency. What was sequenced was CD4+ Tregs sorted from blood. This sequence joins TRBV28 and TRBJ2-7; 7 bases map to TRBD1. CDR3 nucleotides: TGTGCCAGCAGTTTAGTAGAGGGGGCCGGAATACAGTACTTC. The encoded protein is CASSLVEGAGIQYF.